Shown below are 24 T cell receptor gamma chains from a single sample sequenced in a study of gamma-delta chains in newborns, infants, children. TCRdb redid the clone calls on the reads with CATT. The sample holds about 31 gamma-chain clones. The sequences come from blood, collected at baseline. The receptors stem from a child who was a newborn, infant or young child, either healthy, febrile or measles-vaccinated (not recorded which). This table probably holds off-target reads from a library built for another chain.

The V gene is TRGV9, but the J gene lacks a call. The germline CDR1 and CDR2 sequences are GITISATS and ISYDGTV (reference sequence). The CDR3 consists of 17 residues. The CDR3 region has the DNA TGTGCCTGTGACACTGTGTCACGGGGATTACCGGCAGCACAACTCTTCTTT. Protein product: CACDTVSRGLPAAQLFF.

This clone was found a few times. Because the CDR3's place on the DNA is in doubt, the DNA is left out and the CDR3 is given as listed by TCRdb. V gene TRGV9 was called; the J gene was not. The CDR3 numbers 26 amino acids, ends counted. Germline lookup yields CDR1 GITISATS and CDR2 ISYDGTV (reference sequence). The CDR3 sequence is CACDTVLGDSSWDTRQMFFGTGIKLF.

Here the V gene is TRGV9, but the J gene went uncalled. Germline assignment: CDR1 GITISATS and CDR2 ISYDGTV (reference sequence). CDR3 length equals 21 residues. CDR3 DNA sequence: TGTGCCTTCGGCCGGTGGAGAACCATTTTACTGGGGGACCCCGAGACAGCACAACTCTTCTTT. Translation: CAFGRWRTILLGDPETAQLFF.

Concerning this clone itself: The DNA is left out, because the CDR3 cannot be placed on it with certainty; the CDR3 is given as TCRdb lists it. No J gene was named, though the V gene is TRGV9. With termini counted, the CDR3 has 26 amino acids. Looked up from germline, CDR1 is GITISATS and CDR2 is ISYDGTV (reference sequence). CDR3 region: CACDAAGGPSSWDTRQMFFGTGIKLF.

Notes on this clone: It is unclear where the CDR3 begins or ends on the DNA, so no DNA is shown, and the CDR3 is as TCRdb lists it. The V gene is given as TRGV9, and no J gene call is available. Germline V lookup: CDR1 GITISATS, CDR2 ISYDGTV (reference sequence). Including both end residues, the CDR3 is 27 amino acids long. The CDR3: CACGTVRTGGLSWDTRQMFFGTGIKLF.

There is no J gene call, but TRGV9 is given as the V gene. Germline CDR1 and CDR2: GITISATS and ISYDGTV (reference sequence). The CDR3 totals 17 residues. For the CDR3, the DNA is TGTGCCTGTGACGGGATGGGGGCCTCCGCCTTGACAGCACAACTCTTCTTT. Amino acid sequence: CACDGMGASALTAQLFF.

On this clone: Because the CDR3's place on the DNA is in doubt, the DNA is left out and the CDR3 is given as listed by TCRdb. The J segment was not called; the V segment is TRGV9. Per germline, CDR1 GITISATS and CDR2 ISYDGTV (reference sequence). Inclusive of both ends, the CDR3 amounts to 24 amino acids. CDR3 protein: CACDPTGGSWDTRQMFFGTGIKLF.

About this clone: No DNA is shown, since the ends of the CDR3 on it are uncertain; the CDR3 is the one TCRdb lists. Called V gene: TRGV9; the J gene was not called. The length of the CDR3 is 26 amino acids, counting both ends. Germline values: CDR1 GITISATS, CDR2 ISYDGTV (reference sequence). The CDR3 protein is CACDTVGGGDSWDTRQMFFGTGIKLF.

To note about this clone: The limits of the CDR3 on the DNA are not certain, so only TCRdb's listed CDR3 is given. No J gene was called, and the V gene is TRGV9. The CDR3 region is 25 residues in length, termini included. Germline V gives CDR1 GITISATS, CDR2 ISYDGTV (reference sequence). The CDR3 is CACDTGGYASWDTRQMFFGTGIKLF.

Points on this clone: The limits of the CDR3 on the DNA are not certain, so only TCRdb's listed CDR3 is given. The CDR3 sequence: CACDTGGYRSWDTRQMFFGTGIKLF. V gene assignment gives TRGV9, but the J gene was left uncalled. Germline V gives CDR1 GITISATS, CDR2 ISYDGTV (reference sequence). The CDR3 is 25 amino acids long, termini counted.

Comments on this clone: The DNA is omitted, as the CDR3 cannot be located on it reliably, and the CDR3 follows TCRdb's listing. A V gene of TRGV9 was called, but no J gene was assigned. Germline CDR1 is GITISATS and CDR2 is ISYDGTV (reference sequence). The CDR3 has 21 residues if both end residues are counted. The CDR3 loop reads CACDILGDTRQMFFGTGIKLF.

Notes on this clone: The DNA is omitted, as the CDR3 cannot be located on it reliably, and the CDR3 follows TCRdb's listing. No J gene was called, and the V gene is TRGV9. The CDR3 spans 26 residues, counting both ends. Germline CDR1 and CDR2: GITISATS and ISYDGTV (reference sequence). The CDR3 loop is CACDNTGGVSSWDTRQMFFGTGIKLF.

Worth noting for this clone: The DNA is omitted, as the CDR3 cannot be located on it reliably, and the CDR3 follows TCRdb's listing. V gene TRGV9 was called; the J gene was not. The CDR3 extends over 25 residues, inclusive of both ends. Per germline, CDR1 GITISATS and CDR2 ISYDGTV (reference sequence). This CDR3 reads CACDNWGPSSWDTRQMFFGTGIKLF.

A note on this clone: It is unclear where the CDR3 begins or ends on the DNA, so no DNA is shown, and the CDR3 is as TCRdb lists it. The V gene call reads TRGV9; no J gene was called. The CDR3 comprises 26 residues, both ends counted. Germline V lookup: CDR1 GITISATS, CDR2 ISYDGTV (reference sequence). CDR3: CACDLIVGDTNWDTRQMFFGTGIKLF.

On this clone itself: Because the CDR3's place on the DNA is in doubt, the DNA is left out and the CDR3 is given as listed by TCRdb. The V gene was identified as TRGV9, while no J gene was called. CDR1 GITISATS and CDR2 ISYDGTV come from the germline V gene (reference sequence). The CDR3 is 25 amino acids long, termini counted. The CDR3 reads CACDTGGYSSWDTRQMFFGTGIKLF.

As regards this clone: The DNA is omitted, as the CDR3 cannot be located on it reliably, and the CDR3 follows TCRdb's listing. No J gene was assigned, while the V gene was called as TRGV9. Germline CDR1 is GITISATS and CDR2 is ISYDGTV (reference sequence). The CDR3 adds up to 25 amino acids, both ends counted. CDR3 region: CACDTGYGYSWDTRQMFFGTGIKLF.

To note about this clone: The limits of the CDR3 on the DNA are not certain, so only TCRdb's listed CDR3 is given. The V gene was identified as TRGV9, while no J gene was called. The germline V gene encodes CDR1 GITISATS and CDR2 ISYDGTV (reference sequence). The CDR3 totals 32 residues, both ends included. The chain's CDR3 is CACDTVTGGYAPSTISSWDTRQMFFGTGIKLF.

A word on this clone: It is unclear where the CDR3 begins or ends on the DNA, so no DNA is shown, and the CDR3 is as TCRdb lists it. Here the V gene is TRGV9, but the J gene went uncalled. The CDR3 sequence runs 27 residues, both termini included. CDR1 and CDR2 (germline): GITISATS, ISYDGTV (reference sequence). This CDR3 is CACDTATGGTSSWDTRQMFFGTGIKLF.

With the J gene uncalled, the V gene is TRGV9. Germline values: CDR1 GITISATS, CDR2 ISYDGTV (reference sequence). The CDR3 length is 18 residues. The CDR3 nucleotides read TGTGCCTGTGACAAGATCGGGGGATACAGAGCTTTGACAGCACAACTCTTCTTT. Its protein is CACDKIGGYRALTAQLFF.

Note on this clone: The DNA is omitted, as the CDR3 cannot be located on it reliably, and the CDR3 follows TCRdb's listing. The V gene corresponds to TRGV9; no J gene was called. The CDR3 numbers 26 amino acids, ends counted. CDR1 GITISATS and CDR2 ISYDGTV come from the germline V gene (reference sequence). The CDR3 loop reads CACDKVLGDSSWDTRQMFFGTGIKLF.

Remarks on this clone: It is unclear where the CDR3 begins or ends on the DNA, so no DNA is shown, and the CDR3 is as TCRdb lists it. No J gene was assigned, while the V gene was called as TRGV9. A total of 25 residues make up the CDR3, ends included. Germline V gives CDR1 GITISATS, CDR2 ISYDGTV (reference sequence). The CDR3 reads CACDAGGFSSWDTRQMFFGTGIKLF.

The J gene went uncalled, whereas the V gene is TRGV9. CDR1 and CDR2 from the germline V gene are GITISATS and ISYDGTV (reference sequence). CDR3 length: 13 amino acids. The CDR3 nucleotides read TGTGCCTTTGGAGGTACTGGGGATGCACAACTCTTCTTT. Translated: CAFGGTGDAQLFF.

Comments on this clone: It is unclear where the CDR3 begins or ends on the DNA, so no DNA is shown, and the CDR3 is as TCRdb lists it. Here the CDR3 reads CACDVLGDHSWDTRQMFFGTGIKLF. The J gene has no call, while the V gene is TRGV9. Germline CDR1 and CDR2: GITISATS and ISYDGTV (reference sequence). From its first to its last residue, the CDR3 has 25 amino acids.

The J gene is TRGJ1 or TRGJ2, the V gene TRGV8. J gave up 7 bases and V 9 bases, and 15 bases lay outside the gene matches. The length of the CDR3 is 13 residues. CDR1 and CDR2 from the germline V gene are VENAVY and YDSYNSRV. CDR3 nucleotide sequence: TGTGCCACCAGAGATGAGAGACGCTATAAGAAACTCTTT. Protein product: CATRDERRYKKLF.